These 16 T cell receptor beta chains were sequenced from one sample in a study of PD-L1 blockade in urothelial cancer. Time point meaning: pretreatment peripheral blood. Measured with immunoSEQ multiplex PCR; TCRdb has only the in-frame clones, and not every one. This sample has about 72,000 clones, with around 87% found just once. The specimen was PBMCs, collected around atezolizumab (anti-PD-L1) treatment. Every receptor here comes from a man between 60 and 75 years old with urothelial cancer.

In nucleotides, the CDR3 is TGTGCCAGCAGCTTGGATTACAGGGTGACTAATGAAAAACTGTTTTTT. It is translated as CASSLDYRVTNEKLFF. The V and J genes are TRBV5-6 and TRBJ1-4, with D possibly being TRBD1 (6 bases). CDR1 and CDR2 from the germline V gene are SGHDT and YYEEEE. The CDR3 is 16 amino acids. The V gene lost 0 bases and the J gene lost 2 bases, with 11 bases spanning the gap.

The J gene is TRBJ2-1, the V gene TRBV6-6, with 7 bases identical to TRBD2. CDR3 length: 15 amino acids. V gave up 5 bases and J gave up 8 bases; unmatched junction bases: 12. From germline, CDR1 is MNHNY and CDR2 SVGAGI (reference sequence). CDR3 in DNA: TGTGCCAGCAGTCCCGGACTAGGAGGGGATCATGAGCAGTTCTTC. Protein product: CASSPGLGGDHEQFF.

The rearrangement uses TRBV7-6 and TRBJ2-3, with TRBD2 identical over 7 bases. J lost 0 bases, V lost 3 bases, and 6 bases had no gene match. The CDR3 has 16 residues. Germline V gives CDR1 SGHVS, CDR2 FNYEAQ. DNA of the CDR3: TGTGCCAGCAGCTTGGGGACTACCCCTAGCACAGATACGCAGTATTTT. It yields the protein CASSLGTTPSTDTQYF.

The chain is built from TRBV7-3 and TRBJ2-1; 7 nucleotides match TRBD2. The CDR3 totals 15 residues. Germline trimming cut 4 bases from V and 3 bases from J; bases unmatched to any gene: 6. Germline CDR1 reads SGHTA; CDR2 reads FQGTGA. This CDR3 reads CASSSQRGGYNEQFF. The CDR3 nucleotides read TGTGCCAGCAGCTCCCAGCGGGGCGGCTACAATGAGCAGTTCTTC. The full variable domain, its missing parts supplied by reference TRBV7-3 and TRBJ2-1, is GAGVSQTPSNKVTEKGKYVELRCDPISGHTALYWYRQSLGQGPEFLIYFQGTGAADDSGLPNDRFFAVRPEGSVSTLKIQRTERGDSAVYLCASSSQRGGYNEQFFGPGTRLTVL.

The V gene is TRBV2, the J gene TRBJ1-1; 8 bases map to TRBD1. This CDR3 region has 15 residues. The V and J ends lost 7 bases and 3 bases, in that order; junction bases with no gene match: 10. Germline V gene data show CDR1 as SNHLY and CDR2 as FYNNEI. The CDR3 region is CASKQGQGGYTEAFF. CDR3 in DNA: TGTGCCAGCAAGCAAGGACAGGGAGGGTACACTGAAGCTTTCTTT.

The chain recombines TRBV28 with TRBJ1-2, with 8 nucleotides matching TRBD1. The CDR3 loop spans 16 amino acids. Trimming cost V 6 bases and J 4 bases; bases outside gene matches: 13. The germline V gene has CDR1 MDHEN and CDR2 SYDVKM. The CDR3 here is CASRRSGQGFLYGYTF. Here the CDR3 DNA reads TGTGCCAGCAGACGAAGTGGACAGGGCTTTCTCTATGGCTACACCTTC.

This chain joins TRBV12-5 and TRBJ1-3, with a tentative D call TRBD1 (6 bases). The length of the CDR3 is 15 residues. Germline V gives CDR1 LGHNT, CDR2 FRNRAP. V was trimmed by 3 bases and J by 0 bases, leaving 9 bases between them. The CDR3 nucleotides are TGTGCTAGTGGTTTAACAGGGTACTCTGGAAACACCATATATTTT. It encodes CASGLTGYSGNTIYF.

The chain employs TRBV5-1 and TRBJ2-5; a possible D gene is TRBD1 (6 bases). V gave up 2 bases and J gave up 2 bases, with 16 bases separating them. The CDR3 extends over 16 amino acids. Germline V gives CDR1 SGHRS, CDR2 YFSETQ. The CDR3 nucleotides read TGCGCCAGCAGCTTAGGGGGTCCTATCTATCAAGAGACCCAGTACTTC. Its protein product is CASSLGGPIYQETQYF.

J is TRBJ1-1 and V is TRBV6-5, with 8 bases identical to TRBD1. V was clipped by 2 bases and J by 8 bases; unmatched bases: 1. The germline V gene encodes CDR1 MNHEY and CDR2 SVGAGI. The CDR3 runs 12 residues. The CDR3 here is CASSYRQGEAFF. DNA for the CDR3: TGTGCCAGCAGTTACCGACAGGGGGAAGCTTTCTTT.

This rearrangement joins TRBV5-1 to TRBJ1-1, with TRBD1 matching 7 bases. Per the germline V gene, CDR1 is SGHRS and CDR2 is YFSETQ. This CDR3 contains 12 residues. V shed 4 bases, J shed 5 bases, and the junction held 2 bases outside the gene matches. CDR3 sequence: CASSPDRTEAFF. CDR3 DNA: TGCGCCAGCAGCCCGGACAGGACTGAAGCTTTCTTT.

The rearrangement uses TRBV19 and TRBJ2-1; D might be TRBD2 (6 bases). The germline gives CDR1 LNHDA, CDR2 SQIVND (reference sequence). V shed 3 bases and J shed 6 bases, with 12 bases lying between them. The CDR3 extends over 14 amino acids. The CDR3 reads CASSIRLGINEQFF. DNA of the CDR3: TGTGCCAGTAGTATCCGACTAGGGATCAATGAGCAGTTCTTC.

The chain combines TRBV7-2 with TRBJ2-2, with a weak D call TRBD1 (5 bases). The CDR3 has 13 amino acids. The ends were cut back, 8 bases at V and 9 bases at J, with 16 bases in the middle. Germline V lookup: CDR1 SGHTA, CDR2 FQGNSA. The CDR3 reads CASGNIWGRELFF. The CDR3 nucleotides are TGTGCCAGCGGAAACATCTGGGGCAGGGAGCTGTTTTTT.

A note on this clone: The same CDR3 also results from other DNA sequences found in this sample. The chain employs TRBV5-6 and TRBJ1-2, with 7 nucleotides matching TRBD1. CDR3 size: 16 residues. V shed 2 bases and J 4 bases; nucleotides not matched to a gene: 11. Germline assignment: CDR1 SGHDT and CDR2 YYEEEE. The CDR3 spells CASSLNRGRSPYGYTF. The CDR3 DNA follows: TGTGCCAGCAGCTTAAACAGGGGAAGGAGTCCCTATGGCTACACCTTC.

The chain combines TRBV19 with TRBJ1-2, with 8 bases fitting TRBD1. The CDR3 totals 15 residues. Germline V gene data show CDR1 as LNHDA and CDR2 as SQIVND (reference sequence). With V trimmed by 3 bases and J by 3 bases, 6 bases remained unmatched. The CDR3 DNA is TGTGCCAGTAGTATTTTGGGACAGGCCCACTATGGCTACACCTTC. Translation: CASSILGQAHYGYTF.

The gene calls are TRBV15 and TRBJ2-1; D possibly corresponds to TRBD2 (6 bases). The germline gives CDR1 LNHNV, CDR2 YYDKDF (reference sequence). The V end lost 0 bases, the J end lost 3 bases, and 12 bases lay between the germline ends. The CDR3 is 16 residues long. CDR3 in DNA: TGTGCCACCAGCAGAGATTCGTGGGGGGTCTACAATGAGCAGTTCTTC. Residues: CATSRDSWGVYNEQFF.

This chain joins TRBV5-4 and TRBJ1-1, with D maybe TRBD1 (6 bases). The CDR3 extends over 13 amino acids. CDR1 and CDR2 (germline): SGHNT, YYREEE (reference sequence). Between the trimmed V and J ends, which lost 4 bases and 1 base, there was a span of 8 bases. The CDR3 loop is CASSGGPNTEAFF. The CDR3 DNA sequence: TGTGCCAGCAGCGGGGGCCCGAACACTGAAGCTTTCTTT.